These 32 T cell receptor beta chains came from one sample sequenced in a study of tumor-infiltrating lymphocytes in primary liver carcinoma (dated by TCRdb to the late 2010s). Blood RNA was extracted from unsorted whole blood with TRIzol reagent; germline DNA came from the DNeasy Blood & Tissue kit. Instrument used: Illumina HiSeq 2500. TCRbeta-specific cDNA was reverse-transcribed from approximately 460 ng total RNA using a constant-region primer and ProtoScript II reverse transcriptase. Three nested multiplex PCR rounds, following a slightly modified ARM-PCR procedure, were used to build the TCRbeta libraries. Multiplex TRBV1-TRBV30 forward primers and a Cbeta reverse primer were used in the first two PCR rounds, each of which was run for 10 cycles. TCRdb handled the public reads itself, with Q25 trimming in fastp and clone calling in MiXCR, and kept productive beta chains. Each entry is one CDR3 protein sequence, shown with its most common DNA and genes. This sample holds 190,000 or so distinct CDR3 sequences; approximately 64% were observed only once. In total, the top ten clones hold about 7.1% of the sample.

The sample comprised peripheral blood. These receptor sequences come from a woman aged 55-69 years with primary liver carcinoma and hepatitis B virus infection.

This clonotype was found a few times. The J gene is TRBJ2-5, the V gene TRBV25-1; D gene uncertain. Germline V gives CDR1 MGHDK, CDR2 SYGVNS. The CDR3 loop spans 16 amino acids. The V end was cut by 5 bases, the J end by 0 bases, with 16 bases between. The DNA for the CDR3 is TGTGCCAGCAGTCAAACCTTAGGACGGGACCAAGAGACCCAGTACTTC. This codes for CASSQTLGRDQETQYF.

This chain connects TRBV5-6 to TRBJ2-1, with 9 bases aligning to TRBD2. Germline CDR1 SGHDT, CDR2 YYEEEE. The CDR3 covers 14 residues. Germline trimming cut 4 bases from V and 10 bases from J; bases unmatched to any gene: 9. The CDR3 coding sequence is TGTGCCAGCAGCCGAGGGACTAGCAGAGGCGAGCAGTTCTTC. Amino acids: CASSRGTSRGEQFF.

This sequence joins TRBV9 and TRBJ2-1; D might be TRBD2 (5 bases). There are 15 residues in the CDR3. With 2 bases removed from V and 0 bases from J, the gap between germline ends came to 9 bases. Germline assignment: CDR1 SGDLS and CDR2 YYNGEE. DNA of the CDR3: TGTGCCAGCAGCGTGTCCGGGATCTCCTACAATGAGCAGTTCTTC. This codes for CASSVSGISYNEQFF.

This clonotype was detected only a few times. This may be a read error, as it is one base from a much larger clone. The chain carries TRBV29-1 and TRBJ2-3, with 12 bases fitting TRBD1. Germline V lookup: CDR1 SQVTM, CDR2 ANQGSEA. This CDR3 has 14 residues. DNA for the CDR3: TGCAGCGCCCCGGGACAGGGGGCAACAGATACGCTGTATTTT. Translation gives CSAPGQGATDTLYF.

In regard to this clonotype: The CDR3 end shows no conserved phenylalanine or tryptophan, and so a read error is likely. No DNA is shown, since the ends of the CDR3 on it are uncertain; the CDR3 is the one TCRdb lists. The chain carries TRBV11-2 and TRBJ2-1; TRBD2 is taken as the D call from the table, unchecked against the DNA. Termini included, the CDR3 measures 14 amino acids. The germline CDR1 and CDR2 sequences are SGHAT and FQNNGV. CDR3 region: CASSLDPGLAGQLL.

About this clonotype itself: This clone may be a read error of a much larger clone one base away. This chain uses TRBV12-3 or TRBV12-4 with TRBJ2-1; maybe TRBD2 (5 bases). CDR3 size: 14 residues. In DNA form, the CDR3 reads TGTGCCAGCACCTTAGCGCTAGCCTACAATGAGCAGCTCTTC. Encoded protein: CASTLALAYNEQLF.

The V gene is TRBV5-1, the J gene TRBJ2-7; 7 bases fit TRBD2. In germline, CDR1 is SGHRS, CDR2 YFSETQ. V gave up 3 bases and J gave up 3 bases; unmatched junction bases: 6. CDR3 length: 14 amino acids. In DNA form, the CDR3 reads TGCGCCAGCAGCTCCCGGGCGGGAGTCTACGAGCAGTACTTC. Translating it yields CASSSRAGVYEQYF.

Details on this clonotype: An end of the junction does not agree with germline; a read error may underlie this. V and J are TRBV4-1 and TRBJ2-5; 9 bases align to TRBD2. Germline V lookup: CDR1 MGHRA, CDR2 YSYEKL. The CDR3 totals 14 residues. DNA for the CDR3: TGCGCCATCAGAGAGCGGGAGGTCCAAGAGACCCAGTGCTTC. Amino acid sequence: CAIREREVQETQCF.

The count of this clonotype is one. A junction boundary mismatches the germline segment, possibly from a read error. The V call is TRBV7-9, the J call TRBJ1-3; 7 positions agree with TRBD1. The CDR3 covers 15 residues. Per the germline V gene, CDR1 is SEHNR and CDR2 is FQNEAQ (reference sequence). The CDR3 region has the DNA TGTGCCAACAGCTCTACCCGGGACAGCGGAAACACCATATATTTT. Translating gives CANSSTRDSGNTIYF. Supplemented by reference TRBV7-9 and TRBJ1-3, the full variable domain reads DTGVSQNPRHKITKRGQNVTFRCDPISEHNRLYWYRQTLGQGPEFLTYFQNEAQLEKSRLLSDRFSAERPKGSFSTLEIQRTEQGDSAMYLCANSSTRDSGNTIYFGEGSWLTVV.

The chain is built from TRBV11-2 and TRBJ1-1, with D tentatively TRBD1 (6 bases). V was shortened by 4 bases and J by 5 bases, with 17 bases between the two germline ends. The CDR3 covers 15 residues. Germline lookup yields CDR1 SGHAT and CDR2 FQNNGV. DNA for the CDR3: TGTGCCAGCAGCTCCCCCCGGGGGGCTTGGACTGAAGCTTTCTTT. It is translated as CASSSPRGAWTEAFF.

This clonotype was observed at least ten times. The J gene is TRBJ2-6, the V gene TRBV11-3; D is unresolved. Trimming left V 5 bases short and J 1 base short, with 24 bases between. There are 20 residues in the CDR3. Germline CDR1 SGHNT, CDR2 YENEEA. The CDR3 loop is CASSRQGYGEIGSGANVLTF. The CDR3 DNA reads TGTGCCAGCAGCCGCCAAGGATACGGAGAGATAGGGTCTGGGGCCAACGTCCTGACTTTC.

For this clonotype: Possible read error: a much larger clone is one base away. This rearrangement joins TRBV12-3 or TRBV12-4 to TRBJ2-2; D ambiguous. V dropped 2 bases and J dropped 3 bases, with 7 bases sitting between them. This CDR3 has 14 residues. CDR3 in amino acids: CASSLYSYTGELFF. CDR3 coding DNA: TGTGCCAGCAGTTTATATTCGTACACCGGGGAGCTGTTTTTT.

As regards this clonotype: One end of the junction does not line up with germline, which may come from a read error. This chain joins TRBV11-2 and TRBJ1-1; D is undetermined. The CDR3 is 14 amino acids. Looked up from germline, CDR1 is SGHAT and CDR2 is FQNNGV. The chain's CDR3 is CAGSLVVLGTEAFF. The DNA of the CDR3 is TGTGCCGGCAGCTTAGTTGTATTGGGAACTGAAGCTTTCTTT.

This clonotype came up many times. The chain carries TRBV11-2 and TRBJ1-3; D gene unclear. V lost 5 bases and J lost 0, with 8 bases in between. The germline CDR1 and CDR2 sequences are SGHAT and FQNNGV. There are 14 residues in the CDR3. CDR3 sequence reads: CASSPQFSGNTIYF. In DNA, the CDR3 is TGTGCCAGCAGCCCCCAGTTCTCTGGAAACACCATATATTTT.

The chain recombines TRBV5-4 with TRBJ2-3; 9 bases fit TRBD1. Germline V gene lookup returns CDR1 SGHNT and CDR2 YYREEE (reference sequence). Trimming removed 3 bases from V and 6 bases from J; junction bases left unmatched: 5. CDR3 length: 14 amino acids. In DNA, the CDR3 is TGTGCCAGCAGCTACGGACAGGGGAGTGATACGCAGTATTTT. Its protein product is CASSYGQGSDTQYF.

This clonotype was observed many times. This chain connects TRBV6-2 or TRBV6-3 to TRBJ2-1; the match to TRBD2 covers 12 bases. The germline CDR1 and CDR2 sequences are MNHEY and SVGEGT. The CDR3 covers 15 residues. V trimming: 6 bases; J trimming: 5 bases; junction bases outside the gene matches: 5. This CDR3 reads CASSYTSGRNNEQFF. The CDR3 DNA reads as TGTGCCAGCAGCTATACTAGCGGGAGGAACAATGAGCAGTTCTTC.

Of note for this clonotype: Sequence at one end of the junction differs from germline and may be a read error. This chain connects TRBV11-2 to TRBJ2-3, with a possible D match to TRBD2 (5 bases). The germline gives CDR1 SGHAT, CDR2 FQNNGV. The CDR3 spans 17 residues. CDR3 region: CASSLAMGRRNTDTQYF. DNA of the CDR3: TGTGCCAGCAGCTTAGCAATGGGGAGAAGGAACACTGATACGCAGTACTTT.

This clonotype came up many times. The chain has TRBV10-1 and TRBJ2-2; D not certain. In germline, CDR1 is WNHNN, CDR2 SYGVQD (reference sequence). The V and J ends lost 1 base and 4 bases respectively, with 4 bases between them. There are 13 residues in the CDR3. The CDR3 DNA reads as TGCGCCAGCAGTGAGTGGACCACCGGGGAGCTGTTTTTT. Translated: CASSEWTTGELFF.

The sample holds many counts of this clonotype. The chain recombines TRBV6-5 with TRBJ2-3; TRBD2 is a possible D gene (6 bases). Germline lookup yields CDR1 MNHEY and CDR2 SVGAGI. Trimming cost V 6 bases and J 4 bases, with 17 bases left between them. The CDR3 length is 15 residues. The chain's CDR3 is CASSHPAGFADTQYF. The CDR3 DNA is TGTGCCAGCAGCCACCCCGCGGGGTTCGCAGATACGCAGTATTTT.

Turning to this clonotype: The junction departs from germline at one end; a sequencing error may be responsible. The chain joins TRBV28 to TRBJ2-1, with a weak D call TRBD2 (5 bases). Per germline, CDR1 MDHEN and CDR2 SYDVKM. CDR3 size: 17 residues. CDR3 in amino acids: CASSPPPEASSYNEEFF. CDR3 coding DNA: TGTGCCAGCAGCCCCCCTCCGGAGGCGAGCTCCTACAATGAGGAGTTCTTC.

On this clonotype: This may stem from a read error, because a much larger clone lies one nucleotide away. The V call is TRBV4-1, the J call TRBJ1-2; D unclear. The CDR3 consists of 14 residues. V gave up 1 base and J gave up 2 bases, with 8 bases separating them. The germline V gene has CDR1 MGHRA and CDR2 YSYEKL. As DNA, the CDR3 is TGCGCCAGCAGCCAAGCACAGCCAAACTATGGCTACACCTTC. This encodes CASSQAQPNYGYTF.

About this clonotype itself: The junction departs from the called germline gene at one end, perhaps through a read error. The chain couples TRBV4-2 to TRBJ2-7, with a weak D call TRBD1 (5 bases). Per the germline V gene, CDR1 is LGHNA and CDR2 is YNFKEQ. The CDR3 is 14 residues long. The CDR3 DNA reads TGTGCCAGCACCCAAGGGCAGGGTCTAGACGAGCAGTACTTC. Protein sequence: CASTQGQGLDEQYF.

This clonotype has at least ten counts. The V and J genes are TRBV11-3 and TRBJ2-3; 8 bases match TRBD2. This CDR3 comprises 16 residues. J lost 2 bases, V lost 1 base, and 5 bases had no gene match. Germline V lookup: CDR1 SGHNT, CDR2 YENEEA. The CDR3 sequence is CASSLGLAGNTDTQYF. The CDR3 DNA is TGTGCCAGCAGCTTAGGGTTAGCGGGGAACACAGATACGCAGTATTTT. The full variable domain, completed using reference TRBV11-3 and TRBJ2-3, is EAGVVQSPRYKIIEKKQPVAFWCNPISGHNTLYWYLQNLGQGPELLIRYENEEAVDDSQLPKDRFSAERLKGVDSTLKIQPAELGDSAVYLCASSLGLAGNTDTQYFGPGTRLTVL.

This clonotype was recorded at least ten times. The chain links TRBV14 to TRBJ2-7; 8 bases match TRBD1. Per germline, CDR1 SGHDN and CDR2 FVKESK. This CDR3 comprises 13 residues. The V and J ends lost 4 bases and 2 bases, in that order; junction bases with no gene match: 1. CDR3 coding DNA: TGTGCCAGCAGCCCGGACAGGGCCTACGAGCAGTACTTC. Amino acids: CASSPDRAYEQYF.

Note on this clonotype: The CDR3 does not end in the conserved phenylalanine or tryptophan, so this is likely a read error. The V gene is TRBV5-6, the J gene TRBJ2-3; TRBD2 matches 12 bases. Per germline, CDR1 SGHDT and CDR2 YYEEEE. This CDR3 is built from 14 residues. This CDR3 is CASCLGLAGDTQYI. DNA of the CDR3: TGTGCCAGCTGCTTGGGACTAGCGGGAGATACGCAGTATATT.

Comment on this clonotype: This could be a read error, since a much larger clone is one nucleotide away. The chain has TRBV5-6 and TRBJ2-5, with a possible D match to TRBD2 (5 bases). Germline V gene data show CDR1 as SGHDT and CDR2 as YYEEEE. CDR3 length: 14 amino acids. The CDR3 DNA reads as TGTGCCAGCAGCTTGGAGGCTAGCCAAGAGACCCAGAACTTC. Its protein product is CASSLEASQETQNF.

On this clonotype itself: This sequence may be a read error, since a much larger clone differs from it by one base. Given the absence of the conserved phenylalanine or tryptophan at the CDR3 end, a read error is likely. CDR3: CASSLTSGVANVLTI. CDR3 bases: TGCGCCAGCAGCTTGACCTCAGGGGTAGCCAACGTCCTGACTATC. The rearrangement uses TRBV5-1 and TRBJ2-6, with D perhaps matching TRBD1 (6 bases). Per the germline V gene, CDR1 is SGHRS and CDR2 is YFSETQ. V was clipped by 1 base and J by 7 bases, with 12 bases between them. This CDR3 contains 15 residues.

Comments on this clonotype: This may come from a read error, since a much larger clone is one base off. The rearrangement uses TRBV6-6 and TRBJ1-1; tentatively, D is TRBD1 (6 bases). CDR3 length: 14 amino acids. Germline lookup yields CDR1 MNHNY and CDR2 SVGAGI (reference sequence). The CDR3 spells CVSSEQGSDTEAFF. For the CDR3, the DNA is TGTGTCAGCAGTGAACAGGGTTCAGACACTGAAGCTTTCTTT.

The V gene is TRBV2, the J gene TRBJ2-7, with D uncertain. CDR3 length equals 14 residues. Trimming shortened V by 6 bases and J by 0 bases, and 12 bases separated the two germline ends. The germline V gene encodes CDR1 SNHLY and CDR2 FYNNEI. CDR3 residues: CASRVGSSSYEQYF. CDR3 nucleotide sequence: TGTGCCAGCAGGGTCGGGTCGAGCTCCTACGAGCAGTACTTC.

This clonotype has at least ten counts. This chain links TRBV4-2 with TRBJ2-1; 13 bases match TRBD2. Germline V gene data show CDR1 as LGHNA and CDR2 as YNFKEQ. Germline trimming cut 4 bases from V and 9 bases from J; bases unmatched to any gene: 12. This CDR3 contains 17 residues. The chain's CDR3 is CASSRRLAGGLIVEQFF. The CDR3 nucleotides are TGTGCCAGCAGCCGACGACTAGCGGGAGGCCTTATCGTTGAGCAGTTCTTC.

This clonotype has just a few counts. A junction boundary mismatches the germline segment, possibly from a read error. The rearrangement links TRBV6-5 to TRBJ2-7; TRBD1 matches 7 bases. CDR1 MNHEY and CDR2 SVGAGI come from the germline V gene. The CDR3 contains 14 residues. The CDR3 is CASRAPIGGYEQYF. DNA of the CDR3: TGTGCCAGTAGAGCGCCGATAGGGGGCTACGAACAGTACTTC.

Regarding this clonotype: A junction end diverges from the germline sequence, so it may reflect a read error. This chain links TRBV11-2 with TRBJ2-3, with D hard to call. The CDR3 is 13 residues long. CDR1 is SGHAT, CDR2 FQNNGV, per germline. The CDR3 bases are TGTGCCAGTAGCTTAGATCGAGGAGATACGCAGTGCTTT. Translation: CASSLDRGDTQCF.